The 16 T cell receptor beta chains below come from one sample, sequenced in a study of a mutant IDH1 vaccine in newly diagnosed glioma. Clones were sequenced by immunoSEQ multiplex PCR, and TCRdb holds only the in-frame ones, with some missing. The table records approximately 33,000 clones, 60% to 75% of them present only once. Their antigens remain unidentified. Time point defined: week 47, end of study. The vaccine gave 300 ug of a 20-mer mutant IDH1 peptide subcutaneously per dose. The sequences come from PBMCs, collected from a glioma patient whose treatment included an IDH1 peptide vaccine. These receptors all stem from a man aged 40-49 years with glioma.

V usage is TRBV4-2 and J usage is TRBJ2-7; D is perhaps TRBD1 or TRBD2 (5 bases each). CDR1 is LGHNA and CDR2 is YNFKEQ in the germline V gene. CDR3 length: 14 amino acids. Trimming took 0 bases from V and 6 from J, leaving 12 bases between them. CDR3 sequence reads: CASSQERGRGEQYF. The CDR3 region has the DNA TGTGCCAGCAGCCAAGAGAGGGGAAGGGGCGAGCAGTACTTC.

This clone has just one count. The chain recombines TRBV6-1 with TRBJ1-5, with a tentative D call TRBD1 (5 bases). The CDR3 is 14 amino acids. Germline V gene lookup returns CDR1 MNHNS and CDR2 SASEGT. The germline V and J ends were trimmed by 4 bases and 5 bases, with 12 bases remaining between them. The CDR3 bases are TGTGCCAGCAGTGCAGGGCGTCTTGATCAGCCCCAGCATTTT. It codes for CASSAGRLDQPQHF.

The V gene is TRBV5-6, the J gene TRBJ2-5, with D unclear. The CDR3 spans 12 residues. The V and J ends lost 1 base and 1 base respectively, with 2 bases between them. Germline assignment: CDR1 SGHDT and CDR2 YYEEEE. The CDR3 region has the DNA TGTGCCAGCAGCTTGAGCCAAGAGACCCAGTACTTC. Translated, it gives CASSLSQETQYF.

This chain links TRBV19 with TRBJ1-5, with 7 positions matching TRBD1. The CDR3 has 14 amino acids. V trimming: 3 bases; J trimming: 6 bases; junction bases outside the gene matches: 5. Germline V CDR1 and CDR2: LNHDA, SQIVND (reference sequence). As DNA, the CDR3 is TGTGCCAGTAGTATCGAGGGGGCGACTCAGCCCCAGCATTTT. It is translated as CASSIEGATQPQHF. Together with reference TRBV19 and TRBJ1-5, the CDR3 gives the full variable domain: DGGITQSPKYLFRKEGQNVTLSCEQNLNHDAMYWYRQDPGQGLRLIYYSQIVNDFQKGDIAEGYSVSREKKESFPLTVTSAQKNPTAFYLCASSIEGATQPQHFGDGTRLSIL.

The chain combines TRBV6-5 with TRBJ2-3; D is unclear. The CDR3 spans 12 residues. Germline V gene data show CDR1 as MNHEY and CDR2 as SVGAGI. Trimming stripped 4 bases from V and 6 bases from J, with 8 bases between. DNA for the CDR3: TGTGCCAGCAGTTTCTTAGTCGATACGCAGTATTTT. It translates to CASSFLVDTQYF.

V is TRBV19 and J is TRBJ2-1, with 7 nucleotides matching TRBD1. The CDR3 covers 16 residues. The ends lost 5 bases at V and 5 bases at J; junction bases unmatched: 12. CDR1 LNHDA and CDR2 SQIVND come from the germline V gene (reference sequence). This CDR3 is CASSANRGVGNNEQFF. In DNA form, the CDR3 reads TGTGCCAGTAGTGCCAACAGGGGTGTGGGGAACAATGAGCAGTTCTTC.

The genes are TRBV2 and TRBJ2-1, with 8 nucleotides matching TRBD2. The CDR3 extends over 13 amino acids. The V gene end was trimmed by 11 bases and the J gene end by 9 bases; junction bases not matched to a gene: 12. CDR1 is SNHLY and CDR2 is FYNNEI in the germline V gene. CDR3 loop: CASLGAGAGEQFF. CDR3 nucleotide sequence: TGTGCCTCACTCGGAGCGGGAGCCGGTGAGCAGTTCTTC. The full variable domain, with the rest looked up from reference TRBV2 and TRBJ2-1, is EPEVTQTPSHQVTQMGQEVILRCVPISNHLYFYWYRQILGQKVEFLVSFYNNEISEKSEIFDDQFSVERPDGSNFTLKIRSTKLEDSAMYFCASLGAGAGEQFFGPGTRLTVL.

Written as DNA, the CDR3 is TGTGCCAGCAGCTTAGGTGTGGGGAAAAATGAAAAACTGTTTTTT. Protein: CASSLGVGKNEKLFF. The gene calls are TRBV7-2 and TRBJ1-4; D uncertain. Trimming pared 1 base from V and 5 bases from J, leaving 11 bases between. The CDR3 spans 15 residues. Germline CDR1 and CDR2: SGHTA and FQGNSA.

The gene calls are TRBV10-3 and TRBJ1-1; D not resolved. Trimming stripped 0 bases from V and 1 base from J, with 9 bases between. Looked up from germline, CDR1 is ENHRY and CDR2 is SYGVKD. CDR3 size: 15 residues. The CDR3 DNA sequence: TGTGCCATCAGTGAGTCGGTCAGTTCGAACACTGAAGCTTTCTTT. Its protein is CAISESVSSNTEAFF.

The V and J genes are TRBV30 and TRBJ1-5, with D perhaps TRBD1 (6 bases). Germline V gives CDR1 GTSNPN, CDR2 SVGIG (reference sequence). The ends were cut back, 8 bases at V and 4 bases at J, with 15 bases in the middle. CDR3 length: 13 amino acids. CDR3 sequence (DNA): TGTGCCCACTCTGGGGGGGCGAATCAGCCCCAGCATTTT. Encoded protein: CAHSGGANQPQHF.

V usage is TRBV19 and J usage is TRBJ2-2, with D possibly being TRBD2 (6 bases). Trimming stripped 3 bases from V and 6 bases from J, with 23 bases between. This CDR3 has 18 amino acids. Germline V gene data show CDR1 as LNHDA and CDR2 as SQIVND (reference sequence). The CDR3 reads CASSIFPGGTGWAGELFF. The CDR3 DNA sequence: TGTGCCAGTAGTATCTTCCCCGGGGGAACAGGTTGGGCCGGGGAGCTGTTTTTT. Looking up the rest from reference TRBV19 and TRBJ2-2 gives the full variable domain: DGGITQSPKYLFRKEGQNVTLSCEQNLNHDAMYWYRQDPGQGLRLIYYSQIVNDFQKGDIAEGYSVSREKKESFPLTVTSAQKNPTAFYLCASSIFPGGTGWAGELFFGEGSRLTVL.

In this sample, this clone turned up a few times. The rearrangement joins TRBV5-1 to TRBJ2-3; 8 nucleotides line up with TRBD2. Unmatched junction bases numbered 8, after V lost 4 bases and J lost 4 bases. CDR3 length: 15 residues. Germline V CDR1 and CDR2: SGHRS, YFSETQ. CDR3 coding DNA: TGCGCCAGCAGCATACAGCGGGAGAGGTCAGATACGCAGTATTTT. Its translation: CASSIQRERSDTQYF.

This chain uses TRBV6-5 with TRBJ1-1; no definite D call. This CDR3 comprises 14 residues. Germline CDR1 and CDR2: MNHEY and SVGAGI. V was cut by 7 bases and J by 1 base, with 13 bases left in between. The CDR3 sequence: CASTSRGQNTEAFF. The CDR3 DNA reads as TGTGCCAGCACCTCACGGGGTCAGAACACTGAAGCTTTCTTT.

The chain recombines TRBV2 with TRBJ2-3; 7 bases fit TRBD2. The CDR3 loop spans 13 amino acids. Germline CDR1 is SNHLY and CDR2 is FYNNEI. J gave up 3 bases and V 8 bases, and 5 bases lay outside the gene matches. The CDR3 loop reads CASRTRLTDTQYF. The CDR3 nucleotides read TGTGCCAGCCGGACTAGACTGACAGATACGCAGTATTTT.

The chain couples TRBV7-2 to TRBJ1-1; weak D call: TRBD1 (5 bases). There are 14 residues in the CDR3. V was trimmed by 3 bases and J by 1 base, leaving 9 bases between them. Germline CDR1 and CDR2: SGHTA and FQGNSA. The CDR3 DNA reads as TGTGCCAGCAGCTTTCCAGGGCAGAACACTGAAGCTTTCTTT. Its translation: CASSFPGQNTEAFF.

The chain employs TRBV11-2 and TRBJ1-2; D is perhaps TRBD1 (5 bases). The CDR3 runs 14 residues. Trimming took 1 base from V and 6 from J, leaving 12 bases between them. The V gene's germline CDR1 is SGHAT and CDR2 FQNNGV. The CDR3 here is CASSLAGGVDGYTF. CDR3 coding DNA: TGTGCCAGCAGCTTAGCGGGGGGAGTCGATGGCTACACCTTC.